Listed below are T cell receptor beta chains from one sample, sequenced in a study of blood T cell repertoires in COVID-19. Data came from immunoSEQ multiplex PCR; TCRdb stores just in-frame clones and leaves some out. The data contain approximately 280,000 clones, around 84% of them singletons. Sequenced material: peripheral blood. Every receptor here comes from a human donor with COVID-19, enrolled during active disease. The donor label of this sample is uncertain. The CDR3 runs from the conserved cysteine through the conserved F or W. Each record gives: D gene, V gene, J gene, clone size, CDR3 protein, CDR3 DNA. The D gene is left open where the match is weak. Some rows have no size entry. The others give once, few or many, or a class for an expanded clone.

d_gene: TRBD1; v_gene: TRBV5-1; j_gene: TRBJ2-7; abundance: NA; CDR3aa: CASSADRGTGEQYF; CDR3nt: TGCGCCAGCAGCGCGGACAGGGGAACAGGAGAGCAGTACTTC
d_gene: NA; v_gene: TRBV7-2; j_gene: TRBJ1-1; abundance: NA; CDR3aa: CASSLALANTEAFF; CDR3nt: TGTGCCAGCAGCTTAGCGTTAGCGAACACTGAAGCTTTCTTT
d_gene: TRBD2; v_gene: TRBV5-4; j_gene: TRBJ2-7; abundance: NA; CDR3aa: CASSDRRTSRQEQYF; CDR3nt: TGTGCCAGCAGCGACCGTCGGACTAGCCGTCAGGAGCAGTACTTC
d_gene: NA; v_gene: TRBV20-1; j_gene: TRBJ2-7; abundance: NA; CDR3aa: CSARVTPGLFF; CDR3nt: TGCAGTGCTAGAGTCACCCCGGGACTGTTCTTC
d_gene: NA; v_gene: TRBV19; j_gene: TRBJ2-5; abundance: NA; CDR3aa: CASRIGGDQETQYF; CDR3nt: TGTGCCAGTCGCATCGGAGGGGACCAAGAGACCCAGTACTTC
d_gene: NA; v_gene: TRBV5-4; j_gene: TRBJ2-7; abundance: NA; CDR3aa: CASSLYNGRNDEQYF; CDR3nt: TGTGCCAGCAGCTTGTATAACGGGAGAAACGACGAGCAGTACTTC
d_gene: NA; v_gene: TRBV7-9; j_gene: TRBJ2-6; abundance: NA; CDR3aa: CASSLGLGLLSGANVLTF; CDR3nt: TGTGCCAGCAGCTTAGGCCTGGGGCTCCTATCTGGGGCCAACGTCCTGACTTTC
d_gene: NA; v_gene: TRBV9; j_gene: TRBJ1-5; abundance: NA; CDR3aa: CASSVEQGLGQPQHF; CDR3nt: TGTGCCAGCAGCGTAGAGCAGGGGCTAGGGCAGCCCCAGCATTTT
d_gene: NA; v_gene: TRBV19; j_gene: TRBJ1-5; abundance: NA; CDR3aa: CASSPNGDYSNQPQHF; CDR3nt: TGTGCCAGTAGCCCGAACGGGGACTATAGCAATCAGCCCCAGCATTTT
d_gene: NA; v_gene: TRBV7-8; j_gene: TRBJ2-1; abundance: NA; CDR3aa: CASSSTGYNEQFF; CDR3nt: TGTGCCAGCAGCTCCACAGGTTACAATGAGCAGTTCTTC
d_gene: NA; v_gene: TRBV10-1; j_gene: TRBJ2-5; abundance: NA; CDR3aa: CASSERGGRETQYF; CDR3nt: TGCGCCAGCAGTGAAAGAGGAGGGAGGGAGACCCAGTACTTC
d_gene: NA; v_gene: TRBV25-1; j_gene: TRBJ1-2; abundance: NA; CDR3aa: CASGDTGIYGYTF; CDR3nt: TGTGCCAGCGGGGATACAGGGATCTATGGCTACACCTTC
d_gene: NA; v_gene: TRBV20-1; j_gene: TRBJ1-5; abundance: NA; CDR3aa: CSASRGVRYYSNQPQHF; CDR3nt: TGCAGTGCTAGTAGGGGCGTCAGGTATTATAGCAATCAGCCCCAGCATTTT
d_gene: NA; v_gene: TRBV7-9; j_gene: TRBJ2-3; abundance: NA; CDR3aa: CASSLGSGTRTDTQYF; CDR3nt: TGTGCCAGCAGCTTAGGTAGCGGCACACGCACAGATACGCAGTATTTT
d_gene: TRBD2; v_gene: TRBV27; j_gene: TRBJ2-3; abundance: once; CDR3aa: CASSFPGLATDTQYF; CDR3nt: TGTGCCAGCAGTTTTCCGGGACTAGCTACAGATACGCAGTATTTT
d_gene: NA; v_gene: TRBV5-1; j_gene: TRBJ1-2; abundance: NA; CDR3aa: CASSREGDTYGYTF; CDR3nt: TGCGCCAGCAGCCGGGAGGGGGACACATATGGCTACACCTTC
d_gene: TRBD1; v_gene: TRBV19; j_gene: TRBJ1-1; abundance: NA; CDR3aa: CASSTQGARTEAFF; CDR3nt: TGTGCCAGTAGTACACAGGGGGCGCGGACTGAAGCTTTCTTT
d_gene: TRBD1; v_gene: TRBV7-8; j_gene: TRBJ1-1; abundance: NA; CDR3aa: CASSLRTGNTEAFF; CDR3nt: TGTGCCAGCAGCCTTCGGACAGGGAACACTGAAGCTTTCTTT
d_gene: NA; v_gene: TRBV5-1; j_gene: TRBJ2-2; abundance: NA; CDR3aa: CASSPGHLNTGELFF; CDR3nt: TGCGCCAGCAGCCCGGGACACCTGAACACCGGGGAGCTGTTTTTT
d_gene: TRBD1; v_gene: TRBV7-3; j_gene: TRBJ1-5; abundance: once; CDR3aa: CASSLIGAGGRQPQHF; CDR3nt: TGTGCCAGCAGCTTAATCGGGGCAGGGGGTCGTCAGCCCCAGCATTTT
d_gene: TRBD2; v_gene: TRBV18; j_gene: TRBJ2-1; abundance: NA; CDR3aa: CASSPGPGGGTNEQFF; CDR3nt: TGTGCCAGCTCACCAGGACCGGGAGGGGGGACCAATGAGCAGTTCTTC
d_gene: NA; v_gene: TRBV2; j_gene: TRBJ2-3; abundance: NA; CDR3aa: CASSESRAVSTDTQYF; CDR3nt: TGTGCCAGCAGTGAGTCCAGGGCCGTAAGCACAGATACGCAGTATTTT
d_gene: TRBD2; v_gene: TRBV29-1; j_gene: TRBJ2-7; abundance: NA; CDR3aa: CSVEEIQRGNYEQYF; CDR3nt: TGCAGCGTTGAAGAGATCCAGCGGGGTAACTACGAGCAGTACTTC
d_gene: NA; v_gene: TRBV6-5; j_gene: TRBJ2-7; abundance: NA; CDR3aa: CASSTPRGSYEQYF; CDR3nt: TGTGCCAGCAGTACTCCCAGGGGATCCTACGAGCAGTACTTC
d_gene: TRBD1; v_gene: TRBV29-1; j_gene: TRBJ2-5; abundance: NA; CDR3aa: CSVEGQGGKQETQYF; CDR3nt: TGCAGCGTTGAGGGACAGGGGGGGAAACAAGAGACCCAGTACTTC
d_gene: TRBD2; v_gene: TRBV19; j_gene: TRBJ2-7; abundance: NA; CDR3aa: CASSTYLAGGSSQYF; CDR3nt: TGTGCCAGTAGTACCTACCTAGCGGGAGGCTCCTCGCAGTACTTC
d_gene: TRBD1; v_gene: TRBV7-2; j_gene: TRBJ1-2; abundance: once; CDR3aa: CASSVGTGGAYGYTF; CDR3nt: TGTGCCAGCAGCGTAGGGACAGGGGGCGCCTATGGCTACACCTTC